These 17 T cell receptor beta chains were sequenced from one sample in a study of human T cells and chemical hapten exposure. In TCRdb, the RACE reads were re-called with MiXCR into one record per CDR3 protein. The repertoire consists of about 89,000 distinct CDR3 sequences, with about 10% occurring once and the leading ten covering less than 2.5%. As to time point: patch test 2, 6 weeks after DPC sensitization. Treatment in this sample: therapeutic diphenylcyclopropenone sensitization with weekly scalp DPC. This specimen consisted of whole blood, obtained in connection with sensitization to the hapten diphenylcyclopropenone (DPC). Receptors originate from a middle-aged man with alopecia areata. Some clones in this sample may be carry-over from other donors' samples.

This rearrangement joins TRBV9 to TRBJ1-6; D gene unclear. The V gene lost 3 bases and the J gene lost 7 bases, with 14 bases spanning the gap. There are 15 residues in the CDR3. Germline CDR1 SGDLS, CDR2 YYNGEE. CDR3 nucleotide sequence: TGTGCCAGCAGCGGCCCCCTTCAGCAGAATTCACCCCTCCACTTT. This encodes CASSGPLQQNSPLHF.

The chain carries TRBV27 and TRBJ2-6; no clear D gene. Germline CDR1 reads MNHEY; CDR2 reads SMNVEV (reference sequence). Trimming removed 4 bases at V and 0 bases at J, with 13 bases between. This CDR3 is 17 amino acids long. The CDR3 sequence: CASSSATLNSGANVLTF. CDR3 in DNA: TGTGCCAGCAGTTCGGCCACCCTAAACTCTGGGGCCAACGTCCTGACTTTC.

This clonotype has a count of ten or more. The J gene is TRBJ2-5, the V gene TRBV6-6; D may be TRBD2 (5 bases). This CDR3 is built from 14 residues. The V gene's germline CDR1 is MNHNY and CDR2 SVGAGI (reference sequence). Trimming left V 7 bases short and J 1 base short, with 13 bases between. The CDR3 here is CASTTPGIQETQYF. The CDR3 DNA reads as TGTGCCAGCACCACCCCCGGGATCCAAGAGACCCAGTACTTC.

This clonotype showed up just a few times. The rearrangement uses TRBV14 and TRBJ1-5; D gene unclear. The CDR3 is made up of 13 amino acids. The germline CDR1 and CDR2 sequences are SGHDN and FVKESK. V was shortened by 5 bases and J by 3 bases, with 8 bases between the two germline ends. In DNA form, the CDR3 reads TGTGCCAGCAGCGAGGAGTACAATCAGCCCCAGCATTTT. It is translated as CASSEEYNQPQHF.

This clonotype was counted only a few times. The rearrangement uses TRBV29-1 and TRBJ2-7, with D possibly matching TRBD2 (6 bases). Germline V gene data show CDR1 as SQVTM and CDR2 as ANQGSEA. V was shortened by 4 bases and J by 6 bases, with 10 bases between the two germline ends. This CDR3 region has 11 residues. As DNA, the CDR3 is TGCAGCGTTGGGAGGGGCGGCGAGCAGTACTTC. Its protein product is CSVGRGGEQYF.

The chain combines TRBV28 with TRBJ2-2; unclear D gene. Trimming removed 5 bases from V and 3 bases from J, with 10 bases in between. The CDR3 has 14 amino acids. Germline loops: CDR1 MDHEN, CDR2 SYDVKM. CDR3 protein: CASSPPQDTGELFF. The CDR3 bases are TGTGCCAGCAGTCCGCCTCAGGACACCGGGGAGCTGTTTTTT.

This chain joins TRBV29-1 and TRBJ2-3; TRBD2 matches at 13 bases. The J segment lost 0 bases and the V segment lost 6 bases, leaving 18 bases of the junction unmatched. This CDR3 has 20 amino acids. CDR1 and CDR2 from the germline V gene are SQVTM and ANQGSEA. In DNA form, the CDR3 reads TGCAGCGTCCGAAACCTAGGACTAGCGGGGGCTCCTACTAGCACAGATACGCAGTATTTT. Amino acid sequence: CSVRNLGLAGAPTSTDTQYF.

This CDR3 is CASSGLAGLTDTQYF. In DNA, the CDR3 is TGTGCCAGCAGTGGACTAGCGGGGCTCACAGATACGCAGTATTTT. V and J are TRBV7-9 and TRBJ2-3, with TRBD2 matching over 12 bases. CDR1 SEHNR and CDR2 FQNEAQ come from the germline V gene (reference sequence). Trimming at V came to 6 bases and at J to 2 bases, leaving 3 bases not matched to a gene. There are 15 residues in the CDR3.

This clonotype has more than one count but fewer than ten. V gene TRBV25-1 combines with J gene TRBJ2-1; TRBD1 aligns across 11 bases. CDR3 length: 13 amino acids. Trimming at V came to 8 bases and at J to 6 bases, leaving 3 bases not matched to a gene. From germline, CDR1 is MGHDK and CDR2 SYGVNS. This chain's CDR3 is CASWTGGFNEQFF. The CDR3 bases are TGTGCCAGCTGGACAGGGGGCTTCAATGAGCAGTTCTTC.

As to this clonotype: In this CDR3 the conserved last residue, phenylalanine or tryptophan, is missing, so a read error is likely. The DNA is left out, because the CDR3 cannot be placed on it with certainty; the CDR3 is given as TCRdb lists it. This sequence joins TRBV3-1 and TRBJ2-5; TRBD1, the table's D call, was not compared with the DNA. The CDR3 region is 13 residues in length, termini included. Germline CDR1 LGHDT, CDR2 YNNKEL (reference sequence). The CDR3 loop is CASSQGDRRPVSI.

Ten or more counts support this clonotype. The genes are TRBV6-1 and TRBJ1-2, with D tentatively TRBD1 (5 bases). Deletions cut 4 bases from V and 6 bases from J, with 9 bases between. The germline V gene has CDR1 MNHNS and CDR2 SASEGT. The CDR3 length is 12 residues. CDR3 sequence reads: CASSGSGNGYTF. In DNA, the CDR3 is TGTGCCAGCAGTGGTTCAGGGAATGGCTACACCTTC.

The chain is built from TRBV6-5 and TRBJ1-4, with D hard to call. The germline V gene encodes CDR1 MNHEY and CDR2 SVGAGI. The CDR3 length is 17 residues. Trimming shortened V by 6 bases and J by 0 bases, and 17 bases separated the two germline ends. The CDR3 is CASRTGKGLATNEKLFF. DNA of the CDR3: TGTGCCAGCAGGACCGGGAAGGGCCTCGCAACTAATGAAAAACTGTTTTTT.

The chain links TRBV4-3 to TRBJ2-3, with TRBD2 matching 8 bases. CDR1 and CDR2 (germline): LGHNA, YSLEER. This CDR3 has 17 residues. The junction had 10 bases not matched to a gene; V was cut back by 5 bases and J by 0 bases. CDR3 in DNA: TGCGCCAGCAGCTCCCAACCCCCTAGCGGGAGCACAGATACGCAGTATTTT. Translation: CASSSQPPSGSTDTQYF.

This clonotype showed up just a few times. This chain uses TRBV4-3 with TRBJ2-7; D is possibly TRBD1 (6 bases). The length of the CDR3 is 15 residues. Trimming took off 0 bases at V and 6 bases at J, with 15 bases between the two ends. The V gene's germline CDR1 is LGHNA and CDR2 YSLEER. CDR3 in DNA: TGCGCCAGCAGCCAAGATCACTACTTAGGGGGCGAGCAGTACGTC. Its protein product is CASSQDHYLGGEQYV.

The genes are TRBV7-8 and TRBJ2-5; no firm D call. Germline assignment: CDR1 SGHVS and CDR2 FQNEAQ. The CDR3 runs to 13 residues. V dropped 4 bases and J dropped 2 bases, with 8 bases sitting between them. CDR3 loop: CASSSPPQETQYF. In DNA form, the CDR3 reads TGTGCCAGCAGCTCGCCGCCGCAAGAGACCCAGTACTTC.

This clonotype was detected a few times. V and J are TRBV24-1 and TRBJ1-1; D is possibly TRBD1 (6 bases). Trimming stripped 2 bases from V and 4 bases from J, with 13 bases between. The V gene's germline CDR1 is KGHDR and CDR2 SFDVKD. CDR3 length: 15 residues. CDR3 loop: CATSDSGRGPTEAFF. CDR3 bases: TGTGCCACCAGTGATTCGGGCAGGGGCCCCACTGAAGCTTTCTTT.

The chain uses TRBV13 and TRBJ2-3, with 13 bases fitting TRBD2. This CDR3 is 17 amino acids long. Trimming took 4 bases from V and 3 from J; bases not matched to a gene: 7. CDR1 is PRHDT and CDR2 is FYEKMQ in the germline V gene (reference sequence). This CDR3 is CASSSGLAGVETDTQYF. CDR3 nucleotide sequence: TGTGCCAGCAGCTCCGGACTAGCGGGAGTTGAGACAGATACGCAGTATTTT.